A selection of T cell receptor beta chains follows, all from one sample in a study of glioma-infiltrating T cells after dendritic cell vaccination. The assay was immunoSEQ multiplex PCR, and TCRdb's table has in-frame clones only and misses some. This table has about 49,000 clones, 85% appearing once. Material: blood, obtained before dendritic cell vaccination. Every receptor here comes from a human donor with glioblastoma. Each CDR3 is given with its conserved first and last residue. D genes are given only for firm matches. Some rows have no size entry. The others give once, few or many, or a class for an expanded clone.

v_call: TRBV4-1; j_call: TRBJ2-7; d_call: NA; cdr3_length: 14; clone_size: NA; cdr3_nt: TGCGCCAGCAGCCCTTCTGCGGGTTCCTACGAGCAGTACTTC; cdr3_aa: CASSPSAGSYEQYF
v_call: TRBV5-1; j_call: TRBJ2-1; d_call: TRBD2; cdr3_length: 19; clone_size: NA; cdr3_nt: TGCGCCAGCAGCTTACCGGGACTAGCGGGCCGGAGGTCCTACAATGAGCAGTTCTTC; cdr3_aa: CASSLPGLAGRRSYNEQFF
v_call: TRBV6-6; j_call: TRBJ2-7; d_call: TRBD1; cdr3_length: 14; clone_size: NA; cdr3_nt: TGTGCCAGCATTCCCGGGACAGGGATCCACGAGCAGTACTTC; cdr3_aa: CASIPGTGIHEQYF
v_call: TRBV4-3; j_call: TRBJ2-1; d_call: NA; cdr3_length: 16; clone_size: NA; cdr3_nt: TGCGCCAGCAGCCAAGACAGCGGAAGCTCCTACAATGAGCAGTTCTTC; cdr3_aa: CASSQDSGSSYNEQFF
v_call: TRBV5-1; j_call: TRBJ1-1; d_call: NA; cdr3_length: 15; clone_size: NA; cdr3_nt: TGCGCCAGCAGCTTGGCCCAGGGCGGGAGCACTGAAGCTTTCTTT; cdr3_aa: CASSLAQGGSTEAFF
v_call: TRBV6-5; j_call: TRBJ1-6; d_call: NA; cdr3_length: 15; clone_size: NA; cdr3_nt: TGTGCCAGCAGCGGAGGGGCAGCAAATAATTCCCCCCTCCACTTT; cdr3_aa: CASSGGAANNSPLHF
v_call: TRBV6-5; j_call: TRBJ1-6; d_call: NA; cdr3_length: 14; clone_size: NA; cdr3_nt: TGTGCCAGCAGCCTCCAGGCCTTGAATTCACCCCTCCACTTT; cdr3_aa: CASSLQALNSPLHF
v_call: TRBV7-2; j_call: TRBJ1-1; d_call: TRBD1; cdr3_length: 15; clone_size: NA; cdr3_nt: TGTGCCAGCAGCCCGGGGGGACAGGGTGACACTGAAGCTTTCTTT; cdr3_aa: CASSPGGQGDTEAFF
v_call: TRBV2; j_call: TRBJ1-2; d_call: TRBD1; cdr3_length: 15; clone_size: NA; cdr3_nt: TGTGCCAGCAAAATCTCCGGACAGGGCTTGCGGGGCTACACCTTC; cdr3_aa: CASKISGQGLRGYTF
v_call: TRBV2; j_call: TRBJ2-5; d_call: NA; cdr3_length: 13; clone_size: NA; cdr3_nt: TGTGCCAGCGGTCTTGACAACCAAGAGACCCAGTACTTC; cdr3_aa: CASGLDNQETQYF
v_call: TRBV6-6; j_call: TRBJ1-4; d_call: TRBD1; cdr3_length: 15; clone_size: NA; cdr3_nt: TGTGCCAGCAGATCCCCCGGGACAGGGGCCCTAAAACTGTTTTTT; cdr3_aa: CASRSPGTGALKLFF
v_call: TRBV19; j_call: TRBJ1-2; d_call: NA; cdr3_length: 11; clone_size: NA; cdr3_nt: TGTGCCAGTAGTATAGATGGAGGGAAAGCCTTC; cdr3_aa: CASSIDGGKAF
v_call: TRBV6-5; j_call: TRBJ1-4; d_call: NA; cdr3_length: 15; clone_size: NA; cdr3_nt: TGTGCCAGCAGTTTTCAGGGCAAGGCGAATGAAAAACTGTTTTTT; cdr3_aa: CASSFQGKANEKLFF
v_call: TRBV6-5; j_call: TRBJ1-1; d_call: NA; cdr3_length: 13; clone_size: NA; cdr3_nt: TGTGCCAGCAGTGAGCGGGCGAACACTGAAGCTTTCTTT; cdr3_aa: CASSERANTEAFF
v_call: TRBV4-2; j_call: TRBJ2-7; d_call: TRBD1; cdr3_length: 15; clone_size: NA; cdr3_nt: TGTGCCAGCAGCCAAGATCCGGACAGGGGGCGCGAGCAGTACTTC; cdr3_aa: CASSQDPDRGREQYF
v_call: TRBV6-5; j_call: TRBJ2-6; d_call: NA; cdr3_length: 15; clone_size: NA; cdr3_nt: TGTGCCGCCCGGGAAAACGGGCTTGGGGCCAACGTCCTGACTTTC; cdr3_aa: CAARENGLGANVLTF
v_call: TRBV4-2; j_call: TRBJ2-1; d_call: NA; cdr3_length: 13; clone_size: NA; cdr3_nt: TGTGCCAGCAGCCAAGAAACGGTCCATGAGCAGTTCTTC; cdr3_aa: CASSQETVHEQFF
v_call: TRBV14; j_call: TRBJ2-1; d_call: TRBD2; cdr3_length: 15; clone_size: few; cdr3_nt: TGTGCCAGCAGCCTCGGGACTCTAGGAACTAGCGGGCAGTTCTTC; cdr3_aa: CASSLGTLGTSGQFF
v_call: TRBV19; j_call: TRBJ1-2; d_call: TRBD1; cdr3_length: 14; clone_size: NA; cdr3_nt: TGTGCCAGTAGCCGGGACAGGGGGCATTTTGGCTACACCTTC; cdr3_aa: CASSRDRGHFGYTF
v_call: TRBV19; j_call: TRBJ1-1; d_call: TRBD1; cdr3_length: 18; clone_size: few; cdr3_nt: TGTGCCAGTAGCCTCAGGAGGACAGGGCCTTTAGGAGAAAAAGAAGCTTTCTTT; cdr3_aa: CASSLRRTGPLGEKEAFF
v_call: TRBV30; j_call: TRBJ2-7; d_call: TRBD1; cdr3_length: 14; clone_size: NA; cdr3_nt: TGTGCCTGGAGTGACAGACAGGGGGCTTACGAGCAGTACTTC; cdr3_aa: CAWSDRQGAYEQYF
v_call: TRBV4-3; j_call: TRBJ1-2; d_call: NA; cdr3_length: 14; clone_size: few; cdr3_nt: TGCGCCAGCAGCCAAGAAGTCGGTAACTATGGCTACACCTTC; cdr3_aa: CASSQEVGNYGYTF
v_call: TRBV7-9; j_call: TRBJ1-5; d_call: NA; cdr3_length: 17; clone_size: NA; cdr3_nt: TGTGCCAGCAGCCCCGGCGTTCTGCAGGGTAGCAATCAGCCCCAGCATTTT; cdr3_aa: CASSPGVLQGSNQPQHF
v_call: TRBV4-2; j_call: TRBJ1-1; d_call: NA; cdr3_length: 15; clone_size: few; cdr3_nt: TGTGCCAGCAGCCAAGGCCGGGCGGGTATCACTGAAGCTTTCTTT; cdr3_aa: CASSQGRAGITEAFF
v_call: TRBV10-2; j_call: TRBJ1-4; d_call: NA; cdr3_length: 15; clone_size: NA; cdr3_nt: TGCGCCAGCAGTGCCCCCGGGACAAAAAATGAAAAACTGTTTTTT; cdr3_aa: CASSAPGTKNEKLFF
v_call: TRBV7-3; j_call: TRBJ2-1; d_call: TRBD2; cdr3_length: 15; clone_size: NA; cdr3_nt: TGTGCCAGCAGCTCAGGACTAGGGACCTACAATGAGCAGTTCTTC; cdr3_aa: CASSSGLGTYNEQFF
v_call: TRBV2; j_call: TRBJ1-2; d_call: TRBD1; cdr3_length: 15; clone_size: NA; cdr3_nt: TGTGCCACAAGCGCCGGACAGGGGGGGATCTATGGCTACACCTTC; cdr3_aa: CATSAGQGGIYGYTF
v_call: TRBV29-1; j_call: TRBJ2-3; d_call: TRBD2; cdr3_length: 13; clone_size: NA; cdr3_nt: TGCAGCGTTGATAGCGGGAGTACAGATACGCAGTATTTT; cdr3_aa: CSVDSGSTDTQYF
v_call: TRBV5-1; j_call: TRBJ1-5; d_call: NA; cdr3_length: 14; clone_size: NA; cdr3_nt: TGCGCCAGCAGCGCGGATACAGGGATTCAGCCCCAGCATTTT; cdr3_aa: CASSADTGIQPQHF
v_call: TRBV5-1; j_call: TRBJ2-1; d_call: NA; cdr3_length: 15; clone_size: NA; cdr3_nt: TGCGCCAGCAGCGATGCGGGGTCCGGGTGGAATGAGCAGTTCTTC; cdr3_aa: CASSDAGSGWNEQFF
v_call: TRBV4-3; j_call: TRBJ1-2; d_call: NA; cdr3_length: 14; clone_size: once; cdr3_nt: TGCGCCAGCAGCCAAGATTCGGGTATCGGTGGCTACACCTTC; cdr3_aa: CASSQDSGIGGYTF
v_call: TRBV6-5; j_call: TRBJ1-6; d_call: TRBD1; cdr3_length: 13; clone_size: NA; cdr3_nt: TGTGCCAGCAGTGGACAGGGTAATTCACCCCTCCACTTT; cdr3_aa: CASSGQGNSPLHF